Only one count was recorded for the clone carrying this T cell receptor beta chain. Clones were sequenced by immunoSEQ multiplex PCR, and TCRdb holds only the in-frame ones, with some missing. There are about 660,000 clones in the sample; 80% to 90% occur only once, and approximately 0.0097% lies in the top ten. This sample stems from a study of shared T cell receptors in the human thymus. The CDR3 sequence is 18 residues long. The V gene's germline CDR1 is SGHTA and CDR2 FQGTGA. V lost 1 base and J lost 4; bases outside the gene matches: 14. These data were likewise used in another study, on human thymus T cells. That source notes: Corrective cardiac operations yielded the resected thymus tissue. Thymic and blood repertoires appeared to show biased V and J gene usage.

This receptor was obtained from a boy in the first two years of life with a congenital heart defect. The rearrangement uses TRBV7-3 and TRBJ2-5; 8 bases line up with TRBD2. Sequencing was carried out using thymocytes. CDR3 DNA sequence: TGTGCCAGCAGCTTAAGGCCTCGGGGGGGCGGGATGAGAGAGACCCAGTACTTC. It specifies CASSLRPRGGGMRETQYF.